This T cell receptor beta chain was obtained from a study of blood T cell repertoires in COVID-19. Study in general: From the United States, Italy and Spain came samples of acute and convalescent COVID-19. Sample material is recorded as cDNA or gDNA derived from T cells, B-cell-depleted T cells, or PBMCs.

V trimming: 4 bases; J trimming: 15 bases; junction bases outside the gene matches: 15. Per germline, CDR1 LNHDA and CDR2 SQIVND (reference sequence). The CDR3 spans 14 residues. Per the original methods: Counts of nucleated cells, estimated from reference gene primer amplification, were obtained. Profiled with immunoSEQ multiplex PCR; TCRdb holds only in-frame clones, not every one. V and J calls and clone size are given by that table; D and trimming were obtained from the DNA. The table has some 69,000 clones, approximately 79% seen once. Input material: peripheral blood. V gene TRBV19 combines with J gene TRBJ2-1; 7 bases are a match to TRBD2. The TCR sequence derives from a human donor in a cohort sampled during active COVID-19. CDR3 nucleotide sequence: TGTGCCAGTAGTACCGCGGGGGTAACGTGGCCAGGGTTCTTC. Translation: CASSTAGVTWPGFF.